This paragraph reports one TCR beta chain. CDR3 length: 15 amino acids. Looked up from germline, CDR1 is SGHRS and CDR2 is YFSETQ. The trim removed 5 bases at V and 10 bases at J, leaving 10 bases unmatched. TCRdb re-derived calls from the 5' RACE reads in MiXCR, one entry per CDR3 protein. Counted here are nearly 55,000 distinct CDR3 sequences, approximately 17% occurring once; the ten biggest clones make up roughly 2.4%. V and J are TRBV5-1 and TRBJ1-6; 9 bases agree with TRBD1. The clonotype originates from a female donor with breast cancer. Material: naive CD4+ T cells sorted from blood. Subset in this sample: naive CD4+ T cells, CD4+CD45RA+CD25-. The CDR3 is CASSPGQGVGSPLHF. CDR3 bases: TGCGCCAGCAGTCCGGGACAGGGAGTCGGCTCACCCCTCCACTTT.